This T cell receptor (beta chain) was recovered during a study of T cells after posttransplantation cyclophosphamide. A word on this clone: The antigen is not known.

Only in-frame clones appear in the TCRdb table, and some are missing; sequencing was by immunoSEQ multiplex PCR. Of 4,000 or so clones listed, 85% to 95% are singletons. Findings of the study overall: Recipient CMV seropositivity and CMV reactivation strongly tracked TRB clonality. Donor CD8+ memory clones often dominated recipient blood repertoires at later times.

Germline CDR1 and CDR2: PRHDT and FYEKMQ (reference sequence). The CDR3 is 14 residues long. V lost 5 bases and J lost 4, with 12 bases in between. On the day of bone marrow donation, the related graft donor provided peripheral blood. Cells defined as naive were viable CD3+CD4+ or CD3+CD8+ and CCR7+CD45RA+CD45RO-CD95-CD27+CD28+. Sequenced sample: naive CD4+ T cells sorted from PBMCs. The chain has TRBV13 and TRBJ1-5; a possible D gene is TRBD1 (6 bases). The origin of this receptor is a man aged 50 to 59. CDR3 loop: CASSPQGLNQPQHF. DNA for the CDR3: TGTGCCAGCAGCCCGCAGGGGTTAAATCAGCCCCAGCATTTT.